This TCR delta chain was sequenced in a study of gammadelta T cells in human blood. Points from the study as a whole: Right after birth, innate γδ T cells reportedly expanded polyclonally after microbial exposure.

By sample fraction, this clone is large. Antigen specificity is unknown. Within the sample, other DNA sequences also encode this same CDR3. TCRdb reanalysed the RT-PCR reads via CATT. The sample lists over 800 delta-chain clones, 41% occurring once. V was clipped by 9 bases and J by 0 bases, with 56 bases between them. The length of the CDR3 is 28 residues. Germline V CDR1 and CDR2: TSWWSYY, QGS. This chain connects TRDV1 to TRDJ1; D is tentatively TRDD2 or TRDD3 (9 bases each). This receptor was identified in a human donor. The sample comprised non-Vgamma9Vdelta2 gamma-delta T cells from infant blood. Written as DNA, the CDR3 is TGTGCTCTCATTCCCCCTTCCTACGTTGAGTTGGGGATACGCGTATCCCCTCAGGGAGGTCCTTACACCGATAAACTCATCTTT. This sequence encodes CALIPPSYVELGIRVSPQGGPYTDKLIF.